Listed below are T cell receptor beta chains from one sample, sequenced in a study of CD8 T cells in Susac syndrome. TCRdb recomputed calls from the immunoSEQ multiplex PCR reads with MiXCR, one row per CDR3 protein. This sample has about 140,000 distinct CDR3 sequences, with 85% to 95% found just once. The specimen was CD4+ T cells from PBMCs. These receptors were obtained from a human donor with multiple sclerosis. The CDR3 runs from the conserved cysteine through the conserved F or W. A D gene is named only where the DNA matches it firmly. Size is omitted from some rows. Given values are once, few, many or a class for expanded clones.

clone_size d_call j_call v_call cdr3_nt cdr3_aa
- - TRBJ1-1 TRBV29-1 TGCAGCGTTGCTGGAGAAAGAGCGATCCAAAACACTGAAGCTTTCTTT CSVAGERAIQNTEAFF
- - TRBJ2-3 TRBV6-6 TGTGCCAGCAGCCACGGGTGGGGGGCGTATTTT CASSHGWGAYF
- - TRBJ2-3 TRBV29-1 TGCAGCACGACAAAAGGGAATACGCAGTATTTT CSTTKGNTQYF
- - TRBJ2-2 TRBV20-1 TGCAGTGCTAGAGGCGGCGGAAACCTTAACACCGGGGAGCTGTTTTTT CSARGGGNLNTGELFF
- - TRBJ2-7 TRBV9 TGTGCCAGCAGCGCCCGACAACACTACGAGCAGTACTTC CASSARQHYEQYF
once - TRBJ2-1 TRBV6-1 TGTGCCAGCAGTCCTCGGGACTTTCCCTCCTCGAATGAGCAGTTCTTC CASSPRDFPSSNEQFF
- - TRBJ1-5 TRBV12-3/TRBV12-4 TGTGCCAGCAGTTTAGCCCGGGGCAATCAGCCCCAGCATTTT CASSLARGNQPQHF
- - TRBJ2-7 TRBV7-9 TGTGCCAGCAGCTTAGGTTCGGGGGGCACAGTATACGAGCAGTACTTC CASSLGSGGTVYEQYF
- TRBD2 TRBJ2-5 TRBV4-2 TGTGCCAGCAGCCAAGGAGGGAGCGGGAGAAGAGAGACCCAGTACTTC CASSQGGSGRRETQYF
- - TRBJ2-1 TRBV20-1 TGCAGTGCTAGAGATCGACCGAGAGCCTTCAATGAGCAGTTCTTC CSARDRPRAFNEQFF
- TRBD1 TRBJ1-2 TRBV29-1 TGCAGCGCTCGAGACAGGGACTCCCTATATGGCTACACCTTC CSARDRDSLYGYTF
- - TRBJ2-6 TRBV28 TGTGCCAGCAGCCCCGTGAGGGGACTGGGCTCTGGGGCCAACGTCCTGACTTTC CASSPVRGLGSGANVLTF
- - TRBJ2-7 TRBV2 TGTGCCAGCAGTGTATCCCAAAATAGGGCCGAGCAGTACTTC CASSVSQNRAEQYF
- - TRBJ1-6 TRBV6-1 TGTGCCAGCGTCAATCGCGGGGGAAATAATTCACCCCTCCACTTT CASVNRGGNNSPLHF
- - TRBJ2-5 TRBV5-6 TGTGCCAGCAGCGCTAAGGGGACCTACCAAGAGACCCAGTACTTC CASSAKGTYQETQYF
- TRBD2 TRBJ2-5 TRBV5-1 TGCGCCAGCAGCCCGGAGAGGGGAGGGCCTTTTGAGACCCAGTACTTC CASSPERGGPFETQYF
- - TRBJ2-7 TRBV9 TGTGCCAGCAGCGTAGGTCCGACAGGTAGGCTCGACGAGCAGTACTTC CASSVGPTGRLDEQYF
- - TRBJ1-2 TRBV12-3/TRBV12-4 TGTGCCAGCAGTTTAGATCGGCGTACAAATGGCTACACCTTC CASSLDRRTNGYTF
- TRBD2 TRBJ2-3 TRBV11-1 TGTGCCAGCAGCACCCCCCCGCGGGGGATCACAGATACGCAGTATTTT CASSTPPRGITDTQYF
- - TRBJ1-1 TRBV7-8 TGTGCCAGCATCTCGTGGGGGAACACTGAAGCTTTCTTT CASISWGNTEAFF
- TRBD2 TRBJ2-5 TRBV29-1 TGCAGCGTTGTTCCCGGACTAGCGGGAGTACGGGAGACCCAGTACTTC CSVVPGLAGVRETQYF
- TRBD2 TRBJ2-4 TRBV24-1 TGTGCCACCAGTGATGCTAGCGGTTGGGGCATTCAGTACTTC CATSDASGWGIQYF
- TRBD1 TRBJ2-1 TRBV12-3/TRBV12-4 TGTGCCAGCAGAGTGGACAGGGGAAATGAGCAGTTCTTC CASRVDRGNEQFF
once - TRBJ2-2 TRBV12-3/TRBV12-4 TGTGCCAGCAGTTGGCTGGGGCCGACCTCGGACACCGGGGAGCTGTTTTTT CASSWLGPTSDTGELFF
- TRBD1 TRBJ2-1 TRBV24-1 TGTGCCACCTCCAGGACAGGGGGCTACAATGAGCAGTTCTTC CATSRTGGYNEQFF
- TRBD1 TRBJ2-4 TRBV12-3/TRBV12-4 TGTGCCACCACAACAGGGGGCTCAAACATTCAGTACTTC CATTTGGSNIQYF
- - TRBJ2-1 TRBV20-1 TGCAGTGCTAGGGCGGGGATTCGTGGTGAGCAGTTCTTC CSARAGIRGEQFF
- - TRBJ2-7 TRBV13 TGTGCCAGCAGCCCCCGCTTAGGCGAGCAGTACTTC CASSPRLGEQYF
- - TRBJ2-3 TRBV7-2 TGTGCCAGCAGCTTCGCCCAGCGCACAGATACGCAGTATTTT CASSFAQRTDTQYF
once - TRBJ1-5 TRBV30 TGTGCCTGGCAGGCGGGGCAGGGGCAGCCCCAGCATTTT CAWQAGQGQPQHF
once TRBD2 TRBJ2-7 TRBV4-3 TGCGCCAGCAGCCTTGAAGCGGGGACCTCCTACGAGCAGTACTTC CASSLEAGTSYEQYF
- TRBD2 TRBJ2-7 TRBV27 TGTGCCAGCAGTTCGCCCCAGCGTAGCGGGAGTTACGAGCAGTACTTC CASSSPQRSGSYEQYF
- - TRBJ2-3 TRBV4-2 TGTGCCAGCAGCCAAGGAGGGTCAGGCACAGATACGCAGTATTTT CASSQGGSGTDTQYF
- - TRBJ1-2 TRBV30 TGTGCCTGGAGTGCCCAGGGTAACTATGGCTACACCTTC CAWSAQGNYGYTF
- - TRBJ2-7 TRBV6-5 TGTGCCTCAACTAGTTCAATTTACGAGCAGTACTTC CASTSSIYEQYF
- TRBD1 TRBJ1-1 TRBV30 TGTGCCTGGAGGGCCGACAGGGGCATCACAGCTTTCTTT CAWRADRGITAFF
- - TRBJ2-7 TRBV28 TGTGCCAGCAGTATCGGGGCGAACTACGAGCAGTACTTC CASSIGANYEQYF
once TRBD2 TRBJ2-5 TRBV7-3 TGTGCCAGCAGTTTTAGCGGGAGTCAAGAGACCCAGTACTTC CASSFSGSQETQYF
- - TRBJ1-2 TRBV6-5 TGTGCCAGCAGTTACCTGGTTTTCGCGGGGGTCGATGGCTACACCTTC CASSYLVFAGVDGYTF
- TRBD2 TRBJ2-1 TRBV9 TGTGCCAGCAGCGCTCTAGCGGGATCCCCCTACAATGAGCAGTTCTTC CASSALAGSPYNEQFF
- TRBD2 TRBJ2-7 TRBV5-1 TGCGCCAGCAGCCCCACCAGCGGGAGTGGAAACGAGCAGTACTTC CASSPTSGSGNEQYF
- TRBD1 TRBJ1-2 TRBV3-1 TGTGCCAGCAGCCAGACAGGGCAGGATGGCTACACCTTC CASSQTGQDGYTF
- - TRBJ1-5 TRBV14 TGTGCCAGCAGCCAAGAAGATCAGCCCCAGCATTTT CASSQEDQPQHF
- - TRBJ2-5 TRBV15 TGTGCCACCAGCAGAGATCGGGTGCAGACCCAGTACTTC CATSRDRVQTQYF
- - TRBJ2-7 TRBV9 TGTGCCAGCAGCGAACGGGACCTACCCTACGAGCAGTACTTC CASSERDLPYEQYF
- - TRBJ2-7 TRBV29-1 TGCAGCGTTGTTTTCCAGGGTAGCTCCTACGAGCAGTACTTC CSVVFQGSSYEQYF
- - TRBJ2-5 TRBV14 TGTGCCAGCAGCCCCCGACTTACGGAGACCCAGTACTTC CASSPRLTETQYF
- - TRBJ1-5 TRBV6-5 TGTGCCAGCAGTTCCCCCGGGTTCAATCAGCCCCAGCATTTT CASSSPGFNQPQHF
once - TRBJ2-3 TRBV3-1 TGTGCCAGCAGCCGCGCGGGCCTGGGAGATACGCAGTATTTT CASSRAGLGDTQYF
- TRBD2 TRBJ2-7 TRBV4-2 TGTGCCAGCAGCCAAGAGACCAGCGGGAGGGACTACGAGCAGTACTTC CASSQETSGRDYEQYF
- - TRBJ2-5 TRBV19 TGTGCCAGTACCCCCTCAGACAGAGAGACCCAGTACTTC CASTPSDRETQYF
- TRBD1 TRBJ1-5 TRBV3-1 TGTGCCAGCAGCCGACAGGGAGGCCAGCCCCAGCATTTT CASSRQGGQPQHF
- - TRBJ1-2 TRBV4-2 TGTGCCAGCAGCCAAGGGGATGTTTTCTACACCTTC CASSQGDVFYTF
- - TRBJ1-2 TRBV21-1 TGTGCCAGCAGCAAAGAGGACAGGTCCGGTGGCTACACCTTC CASSKEDRSGGYTF
- - TRBJ2-1 TRBV3-1 TGTGCCAGCAGCCCGTATTCACAGGAGTTACACAATGAGCAGTTCTTC CASSPYSQELHNEQFF
once TRBD2 TRBJ2-7 TRBV7-2 TGTGCCAGCAGCCAACAGACTAGCGGGAAGTACGAGCAGTACTTC CASSQQTSGKYEQYF